Listed below are T cell receptor beta chains from one sample, sequenced in a study of blood T cell repertoires in COVID-19. The data were produced by immunoSEQ multiplex PCR, yet TCRdb's version contains in-frame clones alone and is incomplete. Seen here are about 310,000 clones, 89% observed once, and the top ten hold approximately 9.4%. Source material: PBMCs or T cells enriched from blood (not recorded which). Receptors originate from a woman in her thirties or forties who had recovered from COVID-19. The CDR3 runs from the conserved cysteine through the conserved F or W. The D gene is left open where the match is weak. Size is omitted from some rows. Given values are once, few, many or a class for expanded clones.

v_call,clone_size,j_call,d_call,cdr3_nt,cdr3_aa
TRBV5-1,.,TRBJ2-1,.,TGCGCCAGCAGCTTGGAAGGGGCTTCCTACAATGAGCAGTTCTTC,CASSLEGASYNEQFF
TRBV7-9,.,TRBJ1-1,TRBD1,TGTGCCACTCCTGGGACAGGGGTGTACACTGAAGCTTTCTTT,CATPGTGVYTEAFF
TRBV24-1,.,TRBJ2-5,TRBD1,TGTGCCACCAGTGAGAGCACAGGGGGCTGGGAGACCCAGTACTTC,CATSESTGGWETQYF
TRBV10-2,.,TRBJ2-2,.,TGCGCCAGCAAATACAGGGAACACACCGGGGAGCTGTTTTTT,CASKYREHTGELFF
TRBV29-1,once,TRBJ2-3,TRBD2,TGCAGCGTTGAAGGAAGCGGGAGCCCAGATACGCAGTATTTT,CSVEGSGSPDTQYF
TRBV7-2,few,TRBJ1-6,TRBD1,TGTGCCAGCAGCTACGGGACAGGGCAGAGGTCACCCCTCCACTTT,CASSYGTGQRSPLHF
TRBV5-1,.,TRBJ1-3,.,TGCGCCAGCAGCGTGGCAGGGTACTCTGGAAACACCATATATTTT,CASSVAGYSGNTIYF
TRBV13,.,TRBJ1-1,.,TGTGCCAGCAGTCCTGAATCCTATGGTACTGAAGCTTTCTTT,CASSPESYGTEAFF
TRBV2,.,TRBJ1-1,.,TGTGCCAGCAGTGCTGGCCGGGAAGGCACTGAAGCTTTCTTT,CASSAGREGTEAFF
TRBV16,.,TRBJ2-2,TRBD2,TGTGCCAGCAGCCAATTGGGTAGCGGGGACACCGGGGAGCTGTTTTTT,CASSQLGSGDTGELFF
TRBV2,once,TRBJ2-2,.,TGTGCCAGTTCCGAGGGACTTTACACCGGGGAGCTGTTTTTT,CASSEGLYTGELFF
TRBV2,.,TRBJ2-2,.,TGTGCCAGCAACCCCGAGCCCAACACCGGGGAGCTGTTTTTT,CASNPEPNTGELFF
TRBV5-1,.,TRBJ2-1,TRBD1,TGCGCCAGCAGCTACGGGACAGGGGATGAGCAGTTCTTC,CASSYGTGDEQFF
TRBV11-1,.,TRBJ2-5,TRBD1,TGTGCCAGCAGCCCCCGGGACAGGGCGTCCCAAGAGACCCAGTACTTC,CASSPRDRASQETQYF
TRBV30,.,TRBJ2-6,.,TGTGCCCAAGCCAGGGCCTTCCCCACTGGGGCCAACGTCCTGACTTTC,CAQARAFPTGANVLTF
TRBV2,.,TRBJ2-5,TRBD2,TGTGCCAGCAAAGGAGTGACTAGCGACGTCGAGACCCAGTACTTC,CASKGVTSDVETQYF
TRBV24-1,.,TRBJ2-1,.,TGTGCCACCAGTAGCGGAGCCTACAATGAGCAGTTCTTC,CATSSGAYNEQFF
TRBV9,.,TRBJ2-1,TRBD2,TGTGCCAGCAGTGTAGCGGGAGTGGCGAACAATGAGCAGTTCTTC,CASSVAGVANNEQFF
TRBV19,.,TRBJ1-1,.,TGTGCCAGCTTAATGAACACTGAAGCTTTCTTT,CASLMNTEAFF
TRBV7-3,once,TRBJ1-4,TRBD1,TGTGCCAGCAGCCCGCGGACAGGTCCTGCAACTAATGAAAAACTGTTTTTT,CASSPRTGPATNEKLFF
TRBV27,.,TRBJ2-7,TRBD1,TGTGCCAGCAGTTTGGGCAGGGGGCCGATTGACGAGCAGTACTTC,CASSLGRGPIDEQYF
TRBV28,.,TRBJ1-5,.,TGTGCCAGCAGTTTTGGGGGGAATCAGCCCCAGCATTTT,CASSFGGNQPQHF
TRBV18,.,TRBJ2-2,TRBD1,TGTGCCACCCATGGACAGGGGAACAAAGGGGAGCTGTTTTTT,CATHGQGNKGELFF
TRBV28,.,TRBJ2-7,TRBD1,TGTGCCAGCAGTCTAAGACAGGGGGCAGGATACGAGCAGTACTTC,CASSLRQGAGYEQYF
TRBV2,.,TRBJ2-4,TRBD2,TGTGCCAGCAGCGGACTAGCGGGGTTAGCCAAAAACATTCAGTACTTC,CASSGLAGLAKNIQYF
TRBV11-2,.,TRBJ2-7,TRBD1,TGTGCCAGCAGCTCCGGACAGGGGGGGTACGAGCAGTACTTC,CASSSGQGGYEQYF
TRBV27,.,TRBJ2-5,TRBD2,TGTGCCAGCAGTTTTTCGCCAGCGGGGGCGGGAGAGACCCAGTACTTC,CASSFSPAGAGETQYF
TRBV28,.,TRBJ2-5,TRBD1,TGTGCCAGCAGTGGGACAGGAGCAGAAGAGACCCAGTACTTC,CASSGTGAEETQYF
TRBV7-9,.,TRBJ2-2,TRBD1,TGTGCCAGCAGCTCTCCGGGACAGGAGAACACCGGGGAGCTGTTTTTT,CASSSPGQENTGELFF
TRBV11-3,.,TRBJ2-7,TRBD1,TGTGCCAGCAGCTTGGAGGACAGGGGGCTCTACGAGCAGTACTTC,CASSLEDRGLYEQYF
TRBV7-3,few,TRBJ2-4,.,TGTGCCAGCAGCTTAGTTGGGGGGGCGCAGAGCATTCAGTACTTC,CASSLVGGAQSIQYF
TRBV27,.,TRBJ1-5,TRBD1,TGTGCCAGCAGATTTCAGGGGGCCGATCAGCCCCAGCATTTT,CASRFQGADQPQHF
TRBV7-2,.,TRBJ2-5,.,TGTGCCAGCAGCCCCGAGACTAGAAAAGAGACCCAGTACTTC,CASSPETRKETQYF
TRBV27,.,TRBJ1-5,.,TGTGCCAGCAGTTTATCATGGGGCCAGCCCCAGCATTTT,CASSLSWGQPQHF
TRBV5-1,.,TRBJ2-7,TRBD2,TGCGCCAGCAGCTTGGTAATAGCGGGCTCCTACGAGCAGTACTTC,CASSLVIAGSYEQYF
TRBV19,.,TRBJ2-5,.,TGTGCCAGTAGTATAGGAGGGTCTAGGCGGCAAGAGACCCAGTACTTC,CASSIGGSRRQETQYF
TRBV6-5,.,TRBJ2-1,.,TGTGCCAGCAGTTCGAGGGTCGGAGGCGAGCAGTTCTTC,CASSSRVGGEQFF
TRBV5-1,.,TRBJ1-2,.,TGCGCCAGCAGCGACGGACAGCTGGGCTATGGCTACACCTTC,CASSDGQLGYGYTF
TRBV30,few,TRBJ1-1,.,TGTGCCTGGAGGGAGGCGGCAGAAGCTTTCTTT,CAWREAAEAFF
TRBV6-5,.,TRBJ2-2,TRBD1,TGTGCCAGCCGCCCAGGGACAGGGGGCACCGGGGAGCTGTTTTTT,CASRPGTGGTGELFF
TRBV10-2,.,TRBJ1-6,TRBD1,TGCGCCAGCAGTGGAGGGACAGGGTCTTCACCCCTCCACTTT,CASSGGTGSSPLHF
TRBV9,.,TRBJ2-7,.,TGTGCCAGCAGCGTAGGTTCTGACACAACCTACGAGCAGTACTTC,CASSVGSDTTYEQYF
TRBV9,.,TRBJ1-1,.,TGTGCCAGCAGCGCCCATACAACAAACACTGAAGCTTTCTTT,CASSAHTTNTEAFF
TRBV2,.,TRBJ1-6,.,TGTGCCAGCAGTGAGCTGCGCGTGGGCCCTTCACCCCTCCACTTT,CASSELRVGPSPLHF
TRBV7-8,.,TRBJ2-1,TRBD2,TGTGCCAGCAGCTTAGTACTAGCGGGAGGGAGCTCCTACAATGAGCAGTTCTTC,CASSLVLAGGSSYNEQFF
TRBV6-6,.,TRBJ2-1,.,TGTGCCATCTTGACAGGGACTTACAATGAGCAGTTCTTC,CAILTGTYNEQFF
TRBV24-1,.,TRBJ2-1,.,TGTGCCACCAGTGACCCCCCGGCAGGGGACAATGAGCAGTTCTTC,CATSDPPAGDNEQFF
TRBV30,once,TRBJ2-2,TRBD2,TGTGCCTGGAGTGTATATAGCGGGGGGGCCCATCCTGGGGAGCTGTTTTTT,CAWSVYSGGAHPGELFF
TRBV20-1,few,TRBJ2-7,.,TGCAGTGCTACTTCGGGTTACGAGCAGTACTTC,CSATSGYEQYF
TRBV10-1,.,TRBJ1-5,.,TGCGCCAGCAGTGACCCTGGGGGGGGGCCGAACGATCAGCCCCAGCATTTT,CASSDPGGGPNDQPQHF
TRBV7-2,.,TRBJ1-1,.,TGTGCCAGCTCCCGGGGTTCTTCGAACACTGAAGCTTTCTTT,CASSRGSSNTEAFF
TRBV5-4,.,TRBJ2-3,TRBD1,TGTGCCAGCAGCCGGGGACAGGGGGCGATCCCAGATACGCAGTATTTT,CASSRGQGAIPDTQYF
TRBV2,.,TRBJ1-6,TRBD1,TGTGCCAGCAGTGCAACAGGGGTTGATAATTCACCCCTCCACTTT,CASSATGVDNSPLHF
TRBV11-3,.,TRBJ2-7,.,TGTGCCAGCAGCTTAGGCGCCTCCTACGAGCAGTACTTC,CASSLGASYEQYF
TRBV9,once,TRBJ1-1,.,TGTGCCAGCAGCGTAGAAAGGACACCGAACACTGAAGCTTTCTTT,CASSVERTPNTEAFF
TRBV10-1,once,TRBJ2-7,TRBD2,TGCGCCACGACTGTCGGTACTAGCGGCTCGGGGCAGTACTTC,CATTVGTSGSGQYF
TRBV7-7,.,TRBJ2-5,.,TGTGCTAGCAGCTTAGCAGGAGACCAAGAGACCCAGTACTTC,CASSLAGDQETQYF
TRBV28,.,TRBJ1-2,.,TGTGCCAGCAGTTCATTACAGTATGGCTACACCTTC,CASSSLQYGYTF
TRBV7-8,.,TRBJ1-5,.,TGTGCCAGCAGCTTAGGCGGGTCCTTATTGTCCCAGCATTTT,CASSLGGSLLSQHF
TRBV3-1/TRBV3-2,few,TRBJ1-4,.,TGTGCCAGCAGCCCAAGGGGGACCGAGAATGAAAAACTGTTTTTT,CASSPRGTENEKLFF